This T cell receptor beta chain derives from a study of blood T cell repertoires in COVID-19. Germline values: CDR1 SGDLS, CDR2 YYNGEE. Trimming took 4 bases from V and 0 from J; bases not matched to a gene: 2. The CDR3 extends over 14 amino acids. TCRdb keeps only in-frame clones here, not all; method: immunoSEQ multiplex PCR. The table shows some 99,000 clones, with approximately 84% occurring only once. Material for sequencing was peripheral blood. The chain links TRBV9 to TRBJ1-1, with TRBD1 matching 8 bases. The origin of this receptor is a woman aged 80 or over with acute or convalescent COVID-19. The CDR3 here is CASSRQGMNTEAFF. CDR3 nucleotides: TGTGCCAGCAGCAGACAGGGGATGAACACTGAAGCTTTCTTT.